The 29 T cell receptor beta chains below all came from one sample that was sequenced in a study of blood T cell repertoires in COVID-19 (dated by TCRdb to 2019 to 2021). Libraries were prepared through the immunoSEQ multiplex PCR assay. TCRdb's version of the immuneACCESS table is confined to in-frame rearrangements and falls short of the full clone set. An unresolved V gene accounts for under half of the shortfall where checked; the remainder is of unknown origin. For this sample the table gives some 240,000 clones, of which 75% to 85% were detected only once. The ten most abundant clones make up roughly 12% of the sample. Material for sequencing was peripheral blood. The receptors stem from a human donor in a cohort sampled during active COVID-19.

This clone was counted only a few times. The V gene is TRBV7-9, the J gene TRBJ2-7; 9 bases map to TRBD2. The ends lost 5 bases at V and 5 bases at J; junction bases unmatched: 10. The CDR3 has 15 residues. The germline V gene has CDR1 SEHNR and CDR2 FQNEAQ (reference sequence). CDR3 nucleotides: TGTGCCAGCAGCGCCGGGGGAGCGGGGGGCCACGAGCAGTACTTC. Translating it yields CASSAGGAGGHEQYF.

The rearrangement links TRBV7-6 to TRBJ2-5, with a tentative D call TRBD2 (7 bases). V was clipped by 4 bases and J by 5 bases, with 20 bases between them. The CDR3 runs to 16 residues. The germline V gene encodes CDR1 SGHVS and CDR2 FNYEAQ. The chain's CDR3 is CASSSFSEGGAETQYF. CDR3 DNA sequence: TGTGCCAGCAGCTCATTTTCCGAAGGGGGGGCGGAGACCCAGTACTTC. Full variable domain (outside the CDR3, taken from reference TRBV7-6 and TRBJ2-5): GAGVSQSPRYKVTKRGQDVALRCDPISGHVSLYWYRQALGQGPEFLTYFNYEAQQDKSGLPNDRFSAERPEGSISTLTIQRTEQRDSAMYRCASSSFSEGGAETQYFGPGTRLLVL.

V gene TRBV10-3 combines with J gene TRBJ2-3, with 7 bases identical to TRBD1. Trimming at V came to 4 bases and at J to 6 bases, leaving 1 base not matched to a gene. The CDR3 is made up of 12 amino acids. Germline V CDR1 and CDR2: ENHRY, SYGVKD. CDR3 nucleotide sequence: TGTGCCATCAGTGGACAGGGTGATACGCAGTATTTT. Amino acids: CAISGQGDTQYF.

This clone has just one count. Here the CDR3 DNA reads TGTGCCAGCGGGTCAGGGGGTAATTCACCCCTCCACTTT. This sequence encodes CASGSGGNSPLHF. V and J are TRBV12-3 or TRBV12-4 and TRBJ1-6, with TRBD1 identical over 7 bases. After removal of 8 bases from V and 6 bases from J, the junction contained 4 bases not matched to a gene. The CDR3 covers 13 residues.

V usage is TRBV27 and J usage is TRBJ2-6, with D perhaps matching TRBD1 (5 bases). V shed 5 bases and J shed 0 bases, with 14 bases lying between them. Germline values: CDR1 MNHEY, CDR2 SMNVEV (reference sequence). This CDR3 has 17 amino acids. CDR3 region: CASSPQAWGSGANVLTF. The DNA for the CDR3 is TGTGCCAGCAGTCCACAGGCGTGGGGCTCTGGGGCCAACGTCCTGACTTTC.

V gene TRBV5-6 combines with J gene TRBJ1-3; D is perhaps TRBD1 (6 bases). The germline CDR1 and CDR2 sequences are SGHDT and YYEEEE. Trimming removed 0 bases from V and 0 bases from J, with 10 bases in between. The CDR3 totals 16 residues. This CDR3 reads CASSLGYRASGNTIYF. The CDR3 coding sequence is TGTGCCAGCAGCTTGGGATACAGGGCCTCTGGAAACACCATATATTTT.

This rearrangement joins TRBV30 to TRBJ1-2, with no clear D. The germline V and J ends were trimmed by 6 bases and 4 bases, with 12 bases remaining between them. The CDR3 totals 12 residues. The germline CDR1 and CDR2 sequences are GTSNPN and SVGIG (reference sequence). The CDR3 coding sequence is TGTGCCTGTGGATCGGGAGCCTATGGCTACACCTTC. It is translated as CACGSGAYGYTF.

The CDR3 bases are TGTGCCAGCAGCTTGAGAGGGGGGAACACTGAAGCTTTCTTT. It encodes CASSLRGGNTEAFF. The J gene is TRBJ1-1, the V gene TRBV5-4; perhaps TRBD1 as D (6 bases). This CDR3 is 14 amino acids long. The V gene's germline CDR1 is SGHNT and CDR2 YYREEE (reference sequence). The germline V and J ends were trimmed by 1 base and 1 base, with 8 bases remaining between them.

Of note for this clone: The sample holds other DNA sequences that translate to the same CDR3. This chain links TRBV6-2 or TRBV6-3 with TRBJ1-1, with D possibly matching TRBD1 (6 bases). CDR3 length: 11 residues. The germline CDR1 and CDR2 sequences are MNHEY and SVGEGT. The V and J ends lost 6 bases and 5 bases respectively, with 7 bases between them. The CDR3 DNA reads TGTGCCAGCAGCCAGGGGACTGAAGCTTTCTTT. It yields the protein CASSQGTEAFF.

This clone came up once. The genes are TRBV6-1 and TRBJ2-7; possibly TRBD2 for D (5 bases). Looked up from germline, CDR1 is MNHNS and CDR2 is SASEGT. V was cut by 3 bases and J by 4 bases, with 25 bases left in between. The CDR3 runs to 18 residues. Written as DNA, the CDR3 is TGTGCCAGCAGTGACCTTTTGCTTCGGCGGGTCCCCTCGTACGAGCAGTACTTC. This gives the protein CASSDLLLRRVPSYEQYF.

The chain links TRBV19 to TRBJ1-5, with 7 bases aligning to TRBD1. Germline V gene data show CDR1 as LNHDA and CDR2 as SQIVND (reference sequence). The CDR3 runs 14 residues. The V gene end was trimmed by 7 bases and the J gene end by 6 bases; junction bases not matched to a gene: 9. The CDR3 bases are TGTGCCAGTACCGGGACAGAAGTTGGTCAGCCCCAGCATTTT. It specifies CASTGTEVGQPQHF.

This rearrangement joins TRBV28 to TRBJ1-2; D gene ambiguous. Germline-derived CDR1 and CDR2 are MDHEN and SYDVKM. V dropped 6 bases and J dropped 5 bases, with 22 bases sitting between them. The CDR3 covers 16 residues. CDR3 amino acids: CASRSGLGRARYGYTF. The DNA of the CDR3 is TGTGCCAGCAGATCCGGGCTGGGGAGGGCCCGGTATGGCTACACCTTC.

This chain joins TRBV2 and TRBJ1-1, with 10 bases identical to TRBD1. CDR3 length: 14 amino acids. Germline V lookup: CDR1 SNHLY, CDR2 FYNNEI. The V gene end was trimmed by 4 bases and the J gene end by 4 bases; junction bases not matched to a gene: 3. CDR3 in DNA: TGTGCCAGCAGTGGACGGACAGGGGGCACTGAAGCTTTCTTT. This gives the protein CASSGRTGGTEAFF.

The chain joins TRBV5-1 to TRBJ2-7; D may be TRBD1 (5 bases). The length of the CDR3 is 12 residues. The germline V and J ends were trimmed by 0 bases and 9 bases, with 10 bases remaining between them. Per germline, CDR1 SGHRS and CDR2 YFSETQ. Here the CDR3 DNA reads TGCGCCAGCAGCTTGGGCAGGGCCGGGCAGTACTTC. This gives the protein CASSLGRAGQYF.

This clone came up many times. The CDR3 loop reads CASSPYRGVRGHLYEQYF. The CDR3 region has the DNA TGTGCCAGCAGTCCGTACAGGGGGGTAAGGGGACATTTATACGAGCAGTACTTC. The chain carries TRBV28 and TRBJ2-7, with TRBD1 matching 8 bases. This CDR3 spans 18 amino acids. V was clipped by 5 bases and J by 4 bases; unmatched bases: 19. CDR1 is MDHEN and CDR2 is SYDVKM in the germline V gene.

The chain joins TRBV11-2 to TRBJ2-7; TRBD2 is a possible D gene (6 bases). This CDR3 is built from 14 residues. V was clipped by 4 bases and J by 1 base, with 11 bases between them. Germline values: CDR1 SGHAT, CDR2 FQNNGV. The CDR3 nucleotides read TGTGCCAGCAGCTCCACGGGACTGTCCTACGAGCAGTACTTC. Translated: CASSSTGLSYEQYF. The entire variable domain, with the rest obtained from reference TRBV11-2 and TRBJ2-7, is as follows: EAGVAQSPRYKIIEKRQSVAFWCNPISGHATLYWYQQILGQGPKLLIQFQNNGVVDDSQLPKDRFSAERLKGVDSTLKIQPAKLEDSAVYLCASSSTGLSYEQYFGPGTRLTVT.

The chain is built from TRBV10-1 and TRBJ2-5; the D gene is possibly TRBD1 (6 bases). The V gene lost 7 bases and the J gene lost 5 bases, with 35 bases spanning the gap. The CDR3 has 20 amino acids. Per germline, CDR1 WNHNN and CDR2 SYGVQD (reference sequence). CDR3 loop: CASISGPGTQILYKLETQYF. CDR3 DNA sequence: TGCGCCAGCATTTCAGGCCCCGGGACACAAATCCTATACAAGTTGGAGACCCAGTACTTC.

This clone appeared a few times. The genes are TRBV6-5 and TRBJ1-1; 10 positions agree with TRBD1. From germline, CDR1 is MNHEY and CDR2 SVGAGI. V trimming: 11 bases; J trimming: 9 bases; junction bases outside the gene matches: 15. The CDR3 loop spans 14 amino acids. The CDR3 loop reads CAGSTGGALGKAFF. DNA of the CDR3: TGTGCCGGGTCGACAGGGGGCGCCTTGGGGAAAGCTTTCTTT.

In this sample, this clone turned up a few times. The V and J genes are TRBV10-3 and TRBJ1-1; 8 nucleotides agree with TRBD1. Germline V gene sequence: CDR1 ENHRY, CDR2 SYGVKD. The CDR3 extends over 13 amino acids. J was trimmed by 12 bases and V by 6 bases; bases with no gene match: 12. This CDR3 reads CAISGGQGKATFF. The CDR3, as DNA: TGTGCCATCAGCGGTGGACAGGGAAAGGCAACTTTCTTT.

The chain recombines TRBV3-1 (or the pseudogene TRBV3-2) with TRBJ2-7, with D maybe TRBD2 (6 bases). In germline, CDR1 is LGHDT, CDR2 YNNKEL (reference sequence). This CDR3 spans 13 amino acids. V shed 3 bases and J shed 1 base, with 7 bases lying between them. This CDR3 reads CASSQGRSYEQYF. The DNA for the CDR3 is TGTGCCAGCAGCCAGGGGAGGTCCTACGAGCAGTACTTC.

V is TRBV7-6 and J is TRBJ2-3; 9 bases line up with TRBD2. J was trimmed by 5 bases and V by 5 bases; bases with no gene match: 8. The CDR3 loop spans 15 amino acids. Germline V lookup: CDR1 SGHVS, CDR2 FNYEAQ. The CDR3 protein is CASSPTSGYGDTQYF. The CDR3, as DNA: TGTGCCAGCAGCCCGACTAGCGGCTACGGAGATACGCAGTATTTT.

V and J are TRBV6-5 and TRBJ1-1, with 7 positions matching TRBD1. CDR1 is MNHEY and CDR2 is SVGAGI in the germline V gene. V lost 6 bases, J lost 2 bases, and 9 bases stayed unmatched. CDR3 size: 15 residues. The chain's CDR3 is CASRPDRAVNTEAFF. CDR3 DNA sequence: TGTGCCAGCAGACCCGACAGGGCGGTAAACACTGAAGCTTTCTTT.

There are a few counts of this clone. This rearrangement joins TRBV7-2 to TRBJ1-1, with 7 bases aligning to TRBD1. Per the germline V gene, CDR1 is SGHTA and CDR2 is FQGNSA. This CDR3 comprises 14 residues. V lost 5 bases to trimming and J lost 4 bases; unmatched junction nucleotides: 7. In DNA form, the CDR3 reads TGTGCCAGCAGCACCCGACAGGGCGGCACTGAAGCTTTCTTT. It is translated as CASSTRQGGTEAFF.

The chain recombines TRBV3-1 (or the pseudogene TRBV3-2) with TRBJ2-1; TRBD1 might be the D (7 bases). Germline values: CDR1 LGHDT, CDR2 YNNKEL (reference sequence). The ends were cut back, 2 bases at V and 0 bases at J, with 17 bases in the middle. CDR3 length equals 18 residues. This CDR3 is CASSQSVEGAGSYNEQFF. CDR3 DNA: TGTGCCAGCAGCCAATCAGTGGAGGGGGCGGGCTCCTACAATGAGCAGTTCTTC.

V is TRBV27 and J is TRBJ1-6; the D is unclear. Germline lookup yields CDR1 MNHEY and CDR2 SMNVEV (reference sequence). V was cut by 2 bases and J by 3 bases, with 8 bases left in between. The CDR3 has 15 amino acids. The CDR3 DNA reads TGTGCCAGCAGTTTAGAACAAAACTATAATTCACCCCTCCACTTT. Protein: CASSLEQNYNSPLHF.

J is TRBJ2-3 and V is TRBV5-5; 11 nucleotides agree with TRBD2. V was clipped by 2 bases and J by 0 bases; unmatched bases: 5. Germline V gene sequence: CDR1 SGHKS, CDR2 YYEKEE (reference sequence). This CDR3 has 17 amino acids. The CDR3 loop reads CASSFSGGVPSTDTQYF. The CDR3 nucleotides read TGTGCCAGCAGCTTTAGCGGGGGGGTTCCTAGCACAGATACGCAGTATTTT.

This clone appeared once. The chain uses TRBV4-2 and TRBJ2-7; D is perhaps TRBD2 (6 bases). The CDR3 has 16 residues. The germline V gene encodes CDR1 LGHNA and CDR2 YNFKEQ. V was trimmed by 6 bases and J by 7 bases, leaving 25 bases between them. The CDR3 nucleotides read TGTGCCAGCAGTCCCCTCGGGCGCGGGGAGGACTGGGAGCAGTACTTC. It codes for CASSPLGRGEDWEQYF.

The rearrangement links TRBV4-2 to TRBJ1-2, with 7 bases identical to TRBD1. Germline trimming cut 2 bases from V and 8 bases from J; bases unmatched to any gene: 8. Germline V CDR1 and CDR2: LGHNA, YNFKEQ. CDR3 size: 14 residues. The CDR3 DNA reads as TGTGCCAGCAGCCAATCCCGACAGGGTGACGGCTACACCTTC. Its translation: CASSQSRQGDGYTF.

CDR3 loop: CASSVQDANYGYTF. CDR3 sequence (DNA): TGCGCCAGCAGCGTACAGGATGCTAACTATGGCTACACCTTC. The J gene is TRBJ1-2, the V gene TRBV5-1, with D maybe TRBD1 (5 bases). CDR1 and CDR2 (germline): SGHRS, YFSETQ. The CDR3 is 14 residues long. Trimming removed 4 bases from V and 0 bases from J, with 10 bases in between.